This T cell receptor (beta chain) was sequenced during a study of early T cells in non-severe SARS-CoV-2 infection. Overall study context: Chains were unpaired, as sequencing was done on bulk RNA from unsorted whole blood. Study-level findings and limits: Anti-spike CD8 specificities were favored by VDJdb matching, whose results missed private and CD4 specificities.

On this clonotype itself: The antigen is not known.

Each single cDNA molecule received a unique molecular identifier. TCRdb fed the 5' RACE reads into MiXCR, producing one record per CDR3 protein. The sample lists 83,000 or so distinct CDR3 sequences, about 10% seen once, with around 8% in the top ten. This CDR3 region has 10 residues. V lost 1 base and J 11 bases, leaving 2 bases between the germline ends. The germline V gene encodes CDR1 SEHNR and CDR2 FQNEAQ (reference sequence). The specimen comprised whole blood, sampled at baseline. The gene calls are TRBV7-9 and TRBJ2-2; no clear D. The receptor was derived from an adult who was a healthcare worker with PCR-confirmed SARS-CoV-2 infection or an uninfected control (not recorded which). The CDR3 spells CASSLGELFF. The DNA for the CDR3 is TGTGCCAGCAGCTTAGGAGAGCTGTTTTTT.